What follows describes a single TCR beta chain. Its antigen is currently unknown. The sample belongs to a study of blood T cells in healthy people across ages. With a J-beta primer mix and a sample-barcoded 5' primer, a second PCR ran about 6 to 11 cycles. There were at least 2.5 million CDR3-containing paired-end reads obtained from each sample. TCRdb reprocessed the 5' RACE reads with MiXCR, giving one entry per CDR3 protein. In the table there are hundreds of thousands of distinct CDR3 sequences, roughly two fifths of which are singletons. General observations from the study: Bulk PBMC profiling left naive and antigen-experienced comparisons inconclusive.

The sample consisted of blood. This TCR came from an elderly man in good health.

In nucleotides, the CDR3 is TGCAGTGCTAGGTCAGGGGGCGTCGTAACCCAGTACTTC. It yields the protein CSARSGGVVTQYF. The J gene is TRBJ2-5, the V gene TRBV20-1, with 8 nucleotides matching TRBD1. Germline lookup yields CDR1 DFQATT and CDR2 SNEGSKA (reference sequence). Trimming took 3 bases from V and 8 from J; bases not matched to a gene: 8. The CDR3 covers 13 residues.